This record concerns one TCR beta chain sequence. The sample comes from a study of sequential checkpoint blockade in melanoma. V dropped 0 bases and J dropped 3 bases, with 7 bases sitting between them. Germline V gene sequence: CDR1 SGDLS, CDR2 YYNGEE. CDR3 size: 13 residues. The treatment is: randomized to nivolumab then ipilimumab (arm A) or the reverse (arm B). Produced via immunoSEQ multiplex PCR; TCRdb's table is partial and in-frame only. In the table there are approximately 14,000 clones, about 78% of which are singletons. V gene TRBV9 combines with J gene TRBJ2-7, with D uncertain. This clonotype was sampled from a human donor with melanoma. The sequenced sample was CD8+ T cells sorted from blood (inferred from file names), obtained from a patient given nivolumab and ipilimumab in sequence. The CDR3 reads CASSVATGYEQYF. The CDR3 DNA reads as TGTGCCAGCAGCGTAGCTACCGGCTACGAGCAGTACTTC.